These 28 T cell receptor beta chains came from one sample sequenced in a study of OX40 agonist ivuxolimab in advanced cancers. The method behind the library was the immunoSEQ multiplex PCR assay. TCRdb's version of the immuneACCESS table is confined to in-frame rearrangements and falls short of the full clone set. An unresolved V gene accounts for under half of the shortfall where checked; the remainder is of unknown origin. The sample table lists approximately 130,000 clones, about 93% of them with a count of one. The ten largest clones represent roughly 1% of the sample. Sequenced material: CD4+ or CD8+ T cells sorted from blood, taken in a trial of the OX40 agonist ivuxolimab. Receptors were obtained from an adult with an advanced solid tumor such as melanoma, head and neck, liver or kidney cancer.

The sample holds a few counts of this clone. The chain uses TRBV5-1 and TRBJ1-1; a weak D match, TRBD1 (6 bases). The CDR3 sequence is 13 residues long. Germline V gene sequence: CDR1 SGHRS, CDR2 YFSETQ. V lost 6 bases and J lost 4, with 13 bases in between. CDR3 bases: TGCGCCAGCACAGGGGTACCCGGCACTGAAGCTTTCTTT. Its protein product is CASTGVPGTEAFF.

The sample holds a few counts of this clone. The chain is built from TRBV28 and TRBJ1-5, with D possibly TRBD1 on 6 matching bases. CDR3 length equals 16 residues. Germline values: CDR1 MDHEN, CDR2 SYDVKM. V lost 5 bases to trimming and J lost 1 base, with 15 bases between them. CDR3 nucleotides: TGTGCCAGCAGTACTCGAAAGGGGGGGAGCAATCAGCCCCAGCATTTT. Translating gives CASSTRKGGSNQPQHF.

This clone is a singleton in its sample. The chain recombines TRBV7-8 with TRBJ1-1; no reliable D call. Germline V lookup: CDR1 SGHVS, CDR2 FQNEAQ. Trimming stripped 4 bases from V and 6 bases from J, with 6 bases between. This CDR3 spans 11 amino acids. The CDR3 nucleotides are TGTGCCAGCAGCTCCCCCCCTGAAGCTTTCTTT. Translation gives CASSSPPEAFF.

The rearrangement uses TRBV19 and TRBJ1-1; a possible D gene is TRBD1 (5 bases). Germline V gene lookup returns CDR1 LNHDA and CDR2 SQIVND (reference sequence). The CDR3 loop spans 14 amino acids. Trimming took 3 bases from V and 3 from J, leaving 11 bases between them. In DNA, the CDR3 is TGTGCCAGTAGTATCCCAGGGCGGGACACTGAAGCTTTCTTT. Translation gives CASSIPGRDTEAFF.

This chain connects TRBV15 to TRBJ2-5, with D maybe TRBD1 (6 bases). This CDR3 contains 16 residues. Germline V CDR1 and CDR2: LNHNV, YYDKDF (reference sequence). The V gene lost 0 bases and the J gene lost 11 bases, with 22 bases spanning the gap. The CDR3 spells CATSREPGHRRREQYF. Written as DNA, the CDR3 is TGTGCCACCAGCAGAGAACCGGGACACCGGCGTAGGGAGCAGTACTTC.

The chain uses TRBV6-1 and TRBJ2-1; possibly TRBD2 for D (6 bases). Germline CDR1 MNHNS, CDR2 SASEGT. Trimming left V 5 bases short and J 11 bases short, with 13 bases between. This CDR3 contains 12 residues. In nucleotides, the CDR3 is TGTGCCAGCAGTTCGGCGGGGTGGCAGCAGTTCTTC. Translation: CASSSAGWQQFF.

The gene calls are TRBV10-2 and TRBJ1-2; TRBD1 matches at 8 bases. Germline V gives CDR1 WSHSY, CDR2 SAAADI. The CDR3 has 13 residues. Unmatched junction bases numbered 4, after V lost 7 bases and J lost 3 bases. This CDR3 is CASNRGWDYGYTF. DNA of the CDR3: TGCGCCAGCAACAGGGGGTGGGACTATGGCTACACCTTC.

The chain joins TRBV2 to TRBJ2-7, with 8 bases that match TRBD1. The junction had 4 bases not matched to a gene; V was cut back by 7 bases and J by 5 bases. This CDR3 contains 12 residues. Per germline, CDR1 SNHLY and CDR2 FYNNEI. The CDR3 DNA reads as TGTGCCAGCAACGGACAGGGCCACGAGCAGTACTTC. This encodes CASNGQGHEQYF.

The chain combines TRBV27 with TRBJ2-1, with 10 bases fitting TRBD2. CDR1 is MNHEY and CDR2 is SMNVEV in the germline V gene (reference sequence). The V gene end was trimmed by 3 bases and the J gene end by 2 bases; junction bases not matched to a gene: 1. The CDR3 consists of 15 residues. The DNA for the CDR3 is TGTGCCAGCAGTTTTCTAGCGGGAGCCTACAATGAGCAGTTCTTC. It yields the protein CASSFLAGAYNEQFF.

V gene TRBV2 combines with J gene TRBJ1-5; maybe TRBD1 (5 bases). This CDR3 spans 15 amino acids. V dropped 7 bases and J dropped 2 bases, with 15 bases sitting between them. CDR1 is SNHLY and CDR2 is FYNNEI in the germline V gene. The CDR3 DNA sequence: TGTGCCAGCAAAGAGAGGTTGGGGGGCAATCAGCCCCAGCATTTT. It codes for CASKERLGGNQPQHF.

CDR3 amino acids: CASSLDRWGTGNEKLFF. The CDR3, as DNA: TGTGCCAGCAGCTTAGATAGGTGGGGGACGGGGAATGAAAAACTGTTTTTT. The chain couples TRBV7-2 to TRBJ1-4, with D perhaps TRBD1 (5 bases). V was shortened by 1 base and J by 5 bases, with 17 bases between the two germline ends. CDR1 and CDR2 (germline): SGHTA, FQGNSA. This CDR3 has 17 amino acids.

The chain is built from TRBV6-5 and TRBJ1-2, with no clear D. V lost 7 bases and J 3 bases, leaving 12 bases between the germline ends. The CDR3 is 13 amino acids. The V gene's germline CDR1 is MNHEY and CDR2 SVGAGI. The CDR3 DNA reads TGTGCCAGCACGGCGGGTAGCTACTATGGCTACACCTTC. Its translation: CASTAGSYYGYTF.

V usage is TRBV5-1 and J usage is TRBJ1-1; D gene ambiguous. The CDR3 runs to 13 residues. Germline CDR1 is SGHRS and CDR2 is YFSETQ. The V end lost 1 base, the J end lost 1 base, and 5 bases lay between the germline ends. CDR3 coding DNA: TGCGCCAGCAGCTTGTTAGGGAACACTGAAGCTTTCTTT. It is translated as CASSLLGNTEAFF.

V usage is TRBV5-6 and J usage is TRBJ1-1; the D gene is possibly TRBD1 (5 bases). Trimming removed 0 bases from V and 4 bases from J, with 10 bases in between. This CDR3 region has 14 residues. Germline V gene lookup returns CDR1 SGHDT and CDR2 YYEEEE. The chain's CDR3 is CASSLGTGGTEAFF. CDR3 DNA: TGTGCCAGCAGCTTGGGGACCGGGGGCACTGAAGCTTTCTTT.

The chain joins TRBV10-2 to TRBJ2-7; the D is unclear. Trimming took off 0 bases at V and 0 bases at J, with 3 bases between the two ends. Germline values: CDR1 WSHSY, CDR2 SAAADI. The CDR3 spans 13 residues. Here the CDR3 reads CASSESPSYEQYF. CDR3 nucleotide sequence: TGCGCCAGCAGTGAGTCTCCCTCCTACGAGCAGTACTTC.

CDR3 DNA: TGTGCCAGCAGTTACCAGAGGGGGCTCACAGATACGCAGTATTTT. Amino acids: CASSYQRGLTDTQYF. This sequence joins TRBV6-5 and TRBJ2-3; 7 bases align to TRBD1. V trimming: 2 bases; J trimming: 2 bases; junction bases outside the gene matches: 4. The CDR3 is 15 residues long. The germline V gene has CDR1 MNHEY and CDR2 SVGAGI.

The J gene is TRBJ1-2, the V gene TRBV28; no clear D gene. The CDR3 sequence is 15 residues long. The V end was cut by 2 bases, the J end by 4 bases, with 14 bases between. CDR1 is MDHEN and CDR2 is SYDVKM in the germline V gene. The CDR3 nucleotides read TGTGCCAGCAGTTTAGGCGGCGGCGAAGGCTATGGCTACACCTTC. It yields the protein CASSLGGGEGYGYTF.

The chain recombines TRBV5-4 with TRBJ2-7; 8 positions match TRBD1. The germline V gene encodes CDR1 SGHNT and CDR2 YYREEE (reference sequence). The CDR3 extends over 15 amino acids. Trimming took 1 base from V and 4 from J; bases not matched to a gene: 7. In DNA form, the CDR3 reads TGTGCCAGCAGCTTGAACAGGGGGTTTAGGTACGAGCAGTACTTC. Amino acid sequence: CASSLNRGFRYEQYF.

The chain uses TRBV5-5 and TRBJ2-1; D may match TRBD1 or TRBD2 (6 bases each). V was pared by 2 bases and J by 6 bases, with 18 bases between. The CDR3 spans 16 residues. Germline V gene data show CDR1 as SGHKS and CDR2 as YYEKEE (reference sequence). Here the CDR3 reads CASSFVVGRGVNEQFF. The CDR3 DNA reads TGTGCCAGCAGCTTCGTCGTCGGTAGGGGGGTCAATGAGCAGTTCTTC.

The gene calls are TRBV6-5 and TRBJ2-5; D is possibly TRBD1 (6 bases). The CDR3 runs to 13 residues. Germline V gives CDR1 MNHEY, CDR2 SVGAGI. Trimming left V 6 bases short and J 2 bases short, with 10 bases between. The CDR3 nucleotides are TGTGCCAGCAGCCGACAGGAACAAGAGACCCAGTACTTC. This codes for CASSRQEQETQYF.

The V and J genes are TRBV12-5 and TRBJ2-1, with D uncertain. CDR3 length: 13 amino acids. The germline V gene has CDR1 LGHNT and CDR2 FRNRAP. With 5 bases removed from V and 6 bases from J, the gap between germline ends came to 11 bases. The CDR3: CASGPGVSNEQFF. In nucleotides, the CDR3 is TGTGCTAGTGGTCCCGGAGTAAGCAATGAGCAGTTCTTC.

This clone was seen once. The rearrangement uses TRBV29-1 and TRBJ1-5; no firm D call. V lost 4 bases and J 0 bases, leaving 7 bases between the germline ends. The CDR3 covers 13 residues. Germline CDR1 reads SQVTM; CDR2 reads ANQGSEA. The CDR3 here is CSVVAASNQPQHF. The CDR3 DNA reads TGCAGCGTTGTGGCGGCTAGCAATCAGCCCCAGCATTTT.

J is TRBJ2-2 and V is TRBV5-1; D not certain. Trimming cost V 1 base and J 0 bases, with 10 bases left between them. The CDR3 extends over 16 amino acids. Germline-derived CDR1 and CDR2 are SGHRS and YFSETQ. The CDR3 sequence is CASSLTAPTNTGELFF. The CDR3 region has the DNA TGCGCCAGCAGCTTGACAGCACCAACGAACACCGGGGAGCTGTTTTTT.

This chain connects TRBV18 to TRBJ1-1, with TRBD1 matching 8 bases. CDR1 and CDR2 (germline): KGHSH, LQKENI. The V gene end was trimmed by 2 bases and the J gene end by 13 bases; junction bases not matched to a gene: 12. The CDR3 is 14 amino acids. The CDR3 coding sequence is TGTGCCAGCTCACCAGTTAACGGACAGGGCGTCGTTTTCTTT. This encodes CASSPVNGQGVVFF.

The chain uses TRBV7-3 and TRBJ1-2; D might be TRBD1 (5 bases). Trimming left V 2 bases short and J 8 bases short, with 12 bases between. This CDR3 is built from 13 residues. Germline V gene sequence: CDR1 SGHTA, CDR2 FQGTGA. CDR3 protein: CASSLVGARGYTF. CDR3 DNA sequence: TGTGCCAGCAGCTTAGTAGGGGCCCGCGGCTACACCTTC.

V and J are TRBV5-8 and TRBJ1-4; 8 bases agree with TRBD1. This CDR3 spans 16 amino acids. The germline gives CDR1 SGHTS, CDR2 YDEGEE. The V gene end was trimmed by 3 bases and the J gene end by 7 bases; junction bases not matched to a gene: 11. As DNA, the CDR3 is TGTGCCAGCAGCTCGGGAGGACAGGGAGGGCGTGAAAAACTGTTTTTT. Translating gives CASSSGGQGGREKLFF.

The chain carries TRBV12-5 and TRBJ2-5; D is unresolved. V was shortened by 1 base and J by 1 base, with 10 bases between the two germline ends. Germline V CDR1 and CDR2: LGHNT, FRNRAP. This CDR3 has 15 amino acids. The DNA for the CDR3 is TGTGCTAGTGGTTTGGGGGCAGACTTCCAAGAGACCCAGTACTTC. It is translated as CASGLGADFQETQYF.

The chain recombines TRBV7-8 with TRBJ2-1; a possible D gene is TRBD2 (5 bases). The CDR3 length is 13 residues. Germline CDR1 SGHVS, CDR2 FQNEAQ. This CDR3 reads CASREEIHNEQFF. The CDR3 DNA reads TGTGCTTCCCGGGAAGAGATACACAATGAGCAGTTCTTC.